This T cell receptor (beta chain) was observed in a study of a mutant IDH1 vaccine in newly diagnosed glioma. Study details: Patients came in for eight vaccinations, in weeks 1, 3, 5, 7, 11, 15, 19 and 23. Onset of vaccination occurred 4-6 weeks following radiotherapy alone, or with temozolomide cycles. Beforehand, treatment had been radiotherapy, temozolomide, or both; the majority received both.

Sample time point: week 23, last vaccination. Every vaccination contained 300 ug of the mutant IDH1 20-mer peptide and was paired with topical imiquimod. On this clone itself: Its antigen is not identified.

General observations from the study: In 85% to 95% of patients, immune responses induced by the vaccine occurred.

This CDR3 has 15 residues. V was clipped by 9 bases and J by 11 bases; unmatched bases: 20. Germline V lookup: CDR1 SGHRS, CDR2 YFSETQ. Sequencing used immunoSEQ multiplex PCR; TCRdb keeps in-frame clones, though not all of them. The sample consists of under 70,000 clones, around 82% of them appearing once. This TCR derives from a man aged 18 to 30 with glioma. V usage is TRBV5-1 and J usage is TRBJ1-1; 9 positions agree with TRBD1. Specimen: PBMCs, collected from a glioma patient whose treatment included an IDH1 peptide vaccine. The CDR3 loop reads CATNLLPGTGGWAFF. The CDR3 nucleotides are TGCGCCACCAATCTTCTCCCCGGCACAGGGGGCTGGGCTTTCTTT.